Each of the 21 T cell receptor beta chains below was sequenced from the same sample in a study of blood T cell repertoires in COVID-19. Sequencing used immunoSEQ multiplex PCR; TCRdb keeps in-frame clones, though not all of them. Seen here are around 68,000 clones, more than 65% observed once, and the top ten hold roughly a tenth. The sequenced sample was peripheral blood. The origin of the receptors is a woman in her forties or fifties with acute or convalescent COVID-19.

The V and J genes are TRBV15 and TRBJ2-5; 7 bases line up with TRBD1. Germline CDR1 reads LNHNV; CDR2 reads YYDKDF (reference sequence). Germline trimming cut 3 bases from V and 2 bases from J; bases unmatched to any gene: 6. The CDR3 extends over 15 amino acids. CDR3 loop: CATSRLIRGQETQYF. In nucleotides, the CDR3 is TGTGCCACCAGCAGGCTGATCAGGGGGCAAGAGACCCAGTACTTC.

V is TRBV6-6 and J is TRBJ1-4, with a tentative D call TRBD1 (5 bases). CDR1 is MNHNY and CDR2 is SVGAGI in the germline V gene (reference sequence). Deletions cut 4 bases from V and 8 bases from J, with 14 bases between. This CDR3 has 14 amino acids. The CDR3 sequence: CASSSPGSREKLFF. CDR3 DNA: TGTGCCAGCAGTTCCCCAGGGTCCCGGGAAAAACTGTTTTTT.

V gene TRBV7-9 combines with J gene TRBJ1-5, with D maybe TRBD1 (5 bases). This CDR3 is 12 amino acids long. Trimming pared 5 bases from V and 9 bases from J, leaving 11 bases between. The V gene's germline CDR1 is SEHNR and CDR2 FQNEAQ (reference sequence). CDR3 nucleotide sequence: TGTGCCAGCAGCCCGGAGGGACGGCCCCAGCATTTT. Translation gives CASSPEGRPQHF.

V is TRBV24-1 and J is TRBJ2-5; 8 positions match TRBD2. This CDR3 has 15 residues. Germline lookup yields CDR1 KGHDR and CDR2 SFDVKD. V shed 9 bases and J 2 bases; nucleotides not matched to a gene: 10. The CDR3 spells CATGKAGARQETQYF. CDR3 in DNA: TGTGCCACCGGTAAAGCGGGAGCACGGCAAGAGACCCAGTACTTC.

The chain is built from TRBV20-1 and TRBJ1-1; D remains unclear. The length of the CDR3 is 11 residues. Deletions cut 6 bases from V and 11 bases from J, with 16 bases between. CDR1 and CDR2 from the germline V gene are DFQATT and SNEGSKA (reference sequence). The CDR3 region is CSAPTGRAAFF. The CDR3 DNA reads TGCAGTGCACCCACCGGGAGGGCGGCTTTCTTT.

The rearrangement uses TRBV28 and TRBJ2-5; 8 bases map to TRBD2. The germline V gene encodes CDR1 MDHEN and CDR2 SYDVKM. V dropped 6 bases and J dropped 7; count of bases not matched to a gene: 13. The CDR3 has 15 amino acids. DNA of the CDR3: TGTGCCAGCAGCCGACTGGAGCGGGGGCTGGGGACCCAGTACTTC. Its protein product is CASSRLERGLGTQYF. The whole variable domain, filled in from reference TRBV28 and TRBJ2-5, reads DVKVTQSSRYLVKRTGEKVFLECVQDMDHENMFWYRQDPGLGLRLIYFSYDVKMKEKGDIPEGYSVSREKKERFSLILESASTNQTSMYLCASSRLERGLGTQYFGPGTRLLVL.

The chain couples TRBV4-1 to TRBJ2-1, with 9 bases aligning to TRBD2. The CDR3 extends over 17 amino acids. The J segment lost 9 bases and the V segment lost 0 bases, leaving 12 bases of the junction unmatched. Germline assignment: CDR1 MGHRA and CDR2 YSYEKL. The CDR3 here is CASSQDQAGGKRVEQFF. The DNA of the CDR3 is TGCGCCAGCAGCCAAGATCAGGCGGGGGGGAAGAGGGTTGAGCAGTTCTTC.

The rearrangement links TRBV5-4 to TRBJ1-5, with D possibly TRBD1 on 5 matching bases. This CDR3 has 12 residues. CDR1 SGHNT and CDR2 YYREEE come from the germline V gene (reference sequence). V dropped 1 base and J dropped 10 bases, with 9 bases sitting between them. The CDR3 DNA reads TGTGCCAGCAGCTTGAGGCAGGGCCCCCAGCATTTT. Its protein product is CASSLRQGPQHF. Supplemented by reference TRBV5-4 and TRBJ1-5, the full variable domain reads ETGVTQSPTHLIKTRGQQVTLRCSSQSGHNTVSWYQQALGQGPQFIFQYYREEENGRGNFPPRFSGLQFPNYSSELNVNALELDDSALYLCASSLRQGPQHFGDGTRLSIL.

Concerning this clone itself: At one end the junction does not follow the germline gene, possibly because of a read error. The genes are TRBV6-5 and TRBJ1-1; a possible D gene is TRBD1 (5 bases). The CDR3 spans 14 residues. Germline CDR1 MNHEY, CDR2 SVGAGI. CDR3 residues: CAGSLRGVHTEAFF. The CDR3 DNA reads TGTGCCGGCAGTCTGCGGGGGGTTCACACTGAAGCTTTCTTT.

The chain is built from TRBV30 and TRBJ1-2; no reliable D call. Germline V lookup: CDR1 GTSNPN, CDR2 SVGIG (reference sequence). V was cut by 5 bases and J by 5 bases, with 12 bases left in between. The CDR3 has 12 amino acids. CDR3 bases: TGTGCCTGGCGTAGCATGCTTTATGGCTACACCTTC. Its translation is CAWRSMLYGYTF.

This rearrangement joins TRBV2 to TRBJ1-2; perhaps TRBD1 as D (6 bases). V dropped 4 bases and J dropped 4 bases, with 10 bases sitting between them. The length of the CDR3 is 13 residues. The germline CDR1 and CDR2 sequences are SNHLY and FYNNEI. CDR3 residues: CASSAETGYGYTF. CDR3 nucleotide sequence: TGTGCCAGCAGTGCGGAGACAGGCTATGGCTACACCTTC.

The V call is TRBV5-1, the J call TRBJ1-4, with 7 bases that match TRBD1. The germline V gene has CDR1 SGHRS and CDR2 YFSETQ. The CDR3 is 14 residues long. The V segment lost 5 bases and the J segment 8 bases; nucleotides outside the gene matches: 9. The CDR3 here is CASSYSGTEEKLFF. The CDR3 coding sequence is TGCGCCAGCAGTTACTCCGGGACAGAGGAAAAACTGTTTTTT. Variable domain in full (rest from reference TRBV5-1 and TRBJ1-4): KAGVTQTPRYLIKTRGQQVTLSCSPISGHRSVSWYQQTPGQGLQFLFEYFSETQRNKGNFPGRFSGRQFSNSRSEMNVSTLELGDSALYLCASSYSGTEEKLFFGSGTQLSVL.

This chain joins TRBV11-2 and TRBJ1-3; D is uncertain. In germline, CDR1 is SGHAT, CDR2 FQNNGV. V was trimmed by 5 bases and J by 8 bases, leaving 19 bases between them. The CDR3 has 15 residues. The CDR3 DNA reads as TGTGCCAGCAGCAGGATTGTCGGAGGGATTGACACCATATATTTT. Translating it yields CASSRIVGGIDTIYF.

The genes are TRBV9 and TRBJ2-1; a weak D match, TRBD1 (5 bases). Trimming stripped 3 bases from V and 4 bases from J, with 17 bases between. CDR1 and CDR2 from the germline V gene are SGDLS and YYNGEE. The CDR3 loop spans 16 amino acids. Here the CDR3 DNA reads TGTGCCAGCAGCGATCCCCCGACAGAAACATACAATGAGCAGTTCTTC. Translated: CASSDPPTETYNEQFF. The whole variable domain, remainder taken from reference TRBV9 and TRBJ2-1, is DSGVTQTPKHLITATGQRVTLRCSPRSGDLSVYWYQQSLDQGLQFLIQYYNGEERAKGNILERFSAQQFPDLHSELNLSSLELGDSALYFCASSDPPTETYNEQFFGPGTRLTVL.

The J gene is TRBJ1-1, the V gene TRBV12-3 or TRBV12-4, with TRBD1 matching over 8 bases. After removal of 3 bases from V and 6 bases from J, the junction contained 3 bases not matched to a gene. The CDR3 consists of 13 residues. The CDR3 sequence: CASSLATGAEAFF. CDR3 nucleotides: TGTGCCAGCAGTTTGGCGACAGGGGCTGAAGCTTTCTTT.

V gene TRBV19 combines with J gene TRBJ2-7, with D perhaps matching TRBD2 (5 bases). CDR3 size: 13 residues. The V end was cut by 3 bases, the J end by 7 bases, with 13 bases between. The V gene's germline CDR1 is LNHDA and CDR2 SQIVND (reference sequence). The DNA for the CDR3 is TGTGCCAGTAGTATTAGTAGTGAGGGTGAGCAGTACTTC. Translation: CASSISSEGEQYF.

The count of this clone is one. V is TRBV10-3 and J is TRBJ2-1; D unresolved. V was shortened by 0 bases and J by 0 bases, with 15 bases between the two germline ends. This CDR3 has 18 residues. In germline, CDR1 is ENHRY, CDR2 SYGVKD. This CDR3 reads CAISESGQYGSSYNEQFF. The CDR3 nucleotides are TGTGCCATCAGTGAGTCGGGCCAATACGGAAGCTCCTACAATGAGCAGTTCTTC.

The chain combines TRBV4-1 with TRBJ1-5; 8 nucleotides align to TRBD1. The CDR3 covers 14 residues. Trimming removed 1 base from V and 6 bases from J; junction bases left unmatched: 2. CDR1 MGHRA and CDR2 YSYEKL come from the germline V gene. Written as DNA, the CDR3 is TGCGCCAGCAGCCAAGCAGGGGGCAGTCAGCCCCAGCATTTT. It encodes CASSQAGGSQPQHF.

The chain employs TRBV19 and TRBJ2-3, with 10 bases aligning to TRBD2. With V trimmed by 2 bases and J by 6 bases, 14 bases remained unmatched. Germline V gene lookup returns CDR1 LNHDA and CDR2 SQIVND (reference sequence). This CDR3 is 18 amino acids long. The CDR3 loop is CASSINGGVSGRADTQYF. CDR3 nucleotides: TGTGCCAGTAGTATAAATGGCGGCGTCAGCGGGAGGGCTGATACGCAGTATTTT. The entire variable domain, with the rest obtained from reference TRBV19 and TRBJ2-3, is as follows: DGGITQSPKYLFRKEGQNVTLSCEQNLNHDAMYWYRQDPGQGLRLIYYSQIVNDFQKGDIAEGYSVSREKKESFPLTVTSAQKNPTAFYLCASSINGGVSGRADTQYFGPGTRLTVL.

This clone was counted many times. This CDR3 reads CSARLGGPQFF. For the CDR3, the DNA is TGCAGTGCTAGGTTAGGAGGCCCGCAGTTCTTC. The chain couples TRBV20-1 to TRBJ2-1, with D tentatively TRBD2 (5 bases). Germline V gene sequence: CDR1 DFQATT, CDR2 SNEGSKA (reference sequence). Trimming took off 3 bases at V and 12 bases at J, with 12 bases between the two ends. This CDR3 contains 11 residues.

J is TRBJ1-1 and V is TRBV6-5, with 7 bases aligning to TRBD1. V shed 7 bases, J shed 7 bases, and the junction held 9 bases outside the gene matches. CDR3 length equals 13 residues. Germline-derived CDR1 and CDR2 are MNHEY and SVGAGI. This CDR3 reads CASMIGGGSEAFF. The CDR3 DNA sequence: TGTGCCAGCATGATTGGAGGGGGCAGTGAAGCTTTCTTT.